This TCR beta chain was profiled in a study of T cell clones after liver transplantation. In the study overall: TCRbeta sequencing after a pre-transplant mixed lymphocyte reaction identified graft-donor-reactive clones, later tracked in post-transplant blood. As an antigen-independent comparator, third-party-reactive TCRbeta sequences came from pre-transplant mixed lymphocyte reactions. Study-level points and caveats: The donor-reactive repertoire was only partly measurable in two subjects, lacking donor cells.

The germline V and J ends were trimmed by 3 bases and 5 bases, with 8 bases remaining between them. Germline V gene sequence: CDR1 SEHNR, CDR2 FQNEAQ (reference sequence). The CDR3 has 13 residues. Libraries were prepared by immunoSEQ multiplex PCR; TCRdb keeps only in-frame clonotypes and omits some of them. The sample consists of roughly 55,000 clones, approximately 84% of them appearing once. Regarding this clone: Its antigen is as yet unknown.

This chain joins TRBV7-9 and TRBJ2-1; D unclear. Here the sequenced sample was CD4+ T cells from blood, taken before liver transplant. The clonotype was recovered from a human donor who received a liver transplant. The chain's CDR3 is CASSFSEHNEQFF. The CDR3 DNA reads as TGTGCCAGCAGCTTCAGCGAGCACAATGAGCAGTTCTTC. The entire variable domain, with the rest obtained from reference TRBV7-9 and TRBJ2-1, is as follows: DTGVSQNPRHKITKRGQNVTFRCDPISEHNRLYWYRQTLGQGPEFLTYFQNEAQLEKSRLLSDRFSAERPKGSFSTLEIQRTEQGDSAMYLCASSFSEHNEQFFGPGTRLTVL.